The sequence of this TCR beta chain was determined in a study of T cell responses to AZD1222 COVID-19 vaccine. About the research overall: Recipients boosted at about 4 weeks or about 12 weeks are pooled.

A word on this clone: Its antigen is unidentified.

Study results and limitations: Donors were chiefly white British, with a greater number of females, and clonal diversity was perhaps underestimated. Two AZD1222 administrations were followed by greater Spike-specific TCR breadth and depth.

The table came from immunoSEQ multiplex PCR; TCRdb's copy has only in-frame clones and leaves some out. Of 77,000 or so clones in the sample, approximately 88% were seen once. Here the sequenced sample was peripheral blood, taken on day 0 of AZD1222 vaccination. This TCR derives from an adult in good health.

The chain's CDR3 is CASSHGHRPYEQYF. CDR3 nucleotides: TGTGCCAGCAGCCATGGACACCGACCCTACGAGCAGTACTTC. The V gene is TRBV7-9, the J gene TRBJ2-7; D may be TRBD1 (5 bases). The V gene lost 5 bases and the J gene lost 2 bases, with 13 bases spanning the gap. The CDR3 has 14 amino acids. Germline loops: CDR1 SEHNR, CDR2 FQNEAQ (reference sequence).